This T cell receptor beta chain was recovered during a study of OX40 agonist ivuxolimab in advanced cancers. Some background on the complete study: Ivuxolimab was an agonistic, fully human IgG2 monoclonal antibody directed against OX40 (CD134), a costimulatory receptor. The paper covers the monotherapy dose-escalation part of the phase I ivuxolimab trial, which included N = 52 patients. The point of sequencing TCRbeta in the periphery was to test whether ivuxolimab changed TCR sequence diversity and drove clonal T-cell expansion. Of the roughly 54 patients in dose escalation, about 20 had hepatocellular carcinoma, around 15 had melanoma, 9 had renal cell carcinoma and 9 had head and neck cancer. Intravenous ivuxolimab was administered to patients every 2 weeks at six dose levels: 0.01, 0.1, 0.3, 1.5, 3 and 10 mg/kg. Partial responses were achieved by three dose-escalation patients, of whom one had hepatocellular carcinoma and two had cutaneous melanoma. The dose-escalation cohort was almost 85% male with a mean age of about 60 years, ranging from 23 to 79. Patients were allowed to have had prior anti-PD-1, anti-PD-L1 or anti-CTLA-4 therapy, and 40% of the dose-escalation patients had been treated with checkpoint inhibitors.

Trimming removed 2 bases from V and 3 bases from J; the gene matches leave 4 bases unexplained. Spanning cysteine to phenylalanine, the CDR3 consists of 16 amino acids. Only the CDR3 DNA stays, 48 bases, in frame from base 1. CDR1 and CDR2, looked up from the germline V gene, are SGHVS and FQNEAQ. Genomic DNA was isolated from the sorted cells so that the TCRbeta CDR3 region could be sequenced. The immunoSEQ Assay was used for sequencing of TCRbeta CDR3 regions. TCRdb's version of the immuneACCESS table is confined to in-frame rearrangements and falls short of the full clone set. An unresolved V gene accounts for under half of the shortfall where checked; the remainder is of unknown origin. This sample gives approximately 65,000 clones in total; around 88% of them show up just once. The ten largest clonotypes hold roughly 0.77% of the sample. The trial excluded patients who had a history of autoimmune disease or who were on systemic immunosuppression. Peripheral blood for TCR sequencing was drawn from every dose cohort at baseline, at cycle 4 day 1 and at cycle 7 day 1. Samples came from an open-label, multicenter, first-in-human phase I dose-escalation trial of ivuxolimab. The trial enrolled adults with locally advanced or metastatic head and neck squamous cell, hepatocellular, melanoma or renal cell carcinoma. Before TCR sequencing, CD4+ T cells and CD8+ T cells were sorted from peripheral blood as separate populations.

What the research found in general, with its limitations: At doses of 0.1 to 3.0 mg/kg, clonal expansion of both CD4+ and CD8+ T cells in blood was seen between baseline and week 6. Low levels of normalized T-cell clonal expansion were also seen in some patients who did not respond. Antigen specificity was not determined for the clonally expanded peripheral T cells. In the 0.1-3.0 mg/kg groups, partial responders were among the patients with the lowest normalized peripheral clonal expansion, particularly in CD8+ T cells. After ivuxolimab, CD8+ T cells had more expanded clones than CD4+ T cells on average.

In regard to this clone: This clone's antigen is unknown. No much larger clonotype is one base removed from it; base qualities were not supplied.

Sequences were derived from CD4+ or CD8+ T cells sorted from blood, sampled in a trial of the OX40 agonist ivuxolimab. The rearranged segments are TRBV7-8 and TRBJ2-2, and TRBD1 matches 9 of the central bases. The TCR comes from an adult with an advanced solid tumor such as melanoma, head and neck, liver or kidney cancer. The CDR3 protein sequence reads: CASSLRGQGDTGELFF. The nucleotide sequence is TGTGCCAGCAGCTTAAGGGGACAGGGCGACACCGGGGAGCTGTTTTTT.